Listed here are 8 T cell receptor beta chains from one sample, sequenced in a study of shared clonotypes between healthy human individuals (dated by TCRdb to about 2020). Libraries were prepared through the immunoSEQ multiplex PCR assay. TCRdb provides this immuneACCESS table in a form limited to in-frame rearrangements. Some clones are lacking; in checked studies, under half of them reflect an unresolved V gene, and why the rest are absent is not known. The sample includes hundreds of thousands of clones, with about 80% observed a single time. The top ten clones comprise 9.5% to 15% of the sample. Sequenced material: PBMCs. The receptors originated from a woman in her 40s in good health. Some clones in this sample may be carry-over from other donors' samples.

The chain employs TRBV4-3 and TRBJ2-1; 16 nucleotides match TRBD2. The V gene's germline CDR1 is LGHNA and CDR2 YSLEER. The CDR3 consists of 19 residues. Unmatched junction bases numbered 5, after V lost 3 bases and J lost 0 bases. The chain's CDR3 is CASSQGLAGGLNSYNEQFF. CDR3 sequence (DNA): TGCGCCAGCAGCCAGGGACTAGCGGGAGGGCTAAACTCCTACAATGAGCAGTTCTTC.

As to this clone: Other DNA sequences in this specimen translate into the identical CDR3. This chain connects TRBV4-2 to TRBJ2-6; D not certain. V shed 4 bases and J shed 1 base, with 8 bases lying between them. The CDR3 runs to 15 residues. Germline CDR1 reads LGHNA; CDR2 reads YNFKEQ. CDR3 DNA sequence: TGTGCCAGCAGCCGCCCCGGATCTGGGGCCAACGTCCTGACTTTC. This translates into CASSRPGSGANVLTF.

The chain is built from TRBV6-4 and TRBJ2-3, with TRBD2 matching over 10 bases. V was clipped by 8 bases and J by 3 bases; unmatched bases: 8. The CDR3 runs to 15 residues. Germline CDR1 MRHNA, CDR2 SNTAGT. DNA for the CDR3: TGTGCCAGCTCCCGGACTAGCGGAGAGACAGATACGCAGTATTTT. This sequence encodes CASSRTSGETDTQYF.

V is TRBV15 and J is TRBJ1-1, with 8 nucleotides matching TRBD1. V was clipped by 3 bases and J by 3 bases; unmatched bases: 6. Per the germline V gene, CDR1 is LNHNV and CDR2 is YYDKDF (reference sequence). This CDR3 contains 15 residues. CDR3 nucleotide sequence: TGTGCCACCAGCAGCGGCCGACAGGGGTACACTGAAGCTTTCTTT. Its translation: CATSSGRQGYTEAFF.

The V gene is TRBV4-2, the J gene TRBJ2-1, with D unclear. The CDR3 runs 15 residues. Germline V CDR1 and CDR2: LGHNA, YNFKEQ. V dropped 1 base and J dropped 1 base, with 8 bases sitting between them. The CDR3 loop is CASSQGAASYNEQFF. The CDR3 DNA is TGTGCCAGCAGCCAAGGGGCTGCTTCCTACAATGAGCAGTTCTTC.

This clone was picked up a small number of times. The genes are TRBV7-2 and TRBJ2-7; D call uncertain. V was trimmed by 2 bases and J by 2 bases, leaving 10 bases between them. CDR1 SGHTA and CDR2 FQGNSA come from the germline V gene. There are 14 residues in the CDR3. The CDR3 reads CASSLTPQAYEQYF. The CDR3 DNA reads as TGTGCCAGCAGCTTAACTCCCCAAGCCTACGAGCAGTACTTC.

The J gene is TRBJ2-1, the V gene TRBV7-8; no firm D call. V lost 5 bases to trimming and J lost 6 bases, with 17 bases between them. Germline V gene data show CDR1 as SGHVS and CDR2 as FQNEAQ. The CDR3 runs 15 residues. CDR3 sequence: CASSLPGYTINEQFF. The DNA of the CDR3 is TGTGCCAGCAGCCTTCCTGGGTATACTATCAATGAGCAGTTCTTC.

The chain has TRBV5-1 and TRBJ2-7; 11 nucleotides line up with TRBD2. J lost 4 bases, V lost 5 bases, and 5 bases had no gene match. This CDR3 has 14 amino acids. CDR1 and CDR2 from the germline V gene are SGHRS and YFSETQ. As DNA, the CDR3 is TGCGCCAGCAGAGGGACTAGCGGTGAATACGAGCAGTACTTC. Amino acid sequence: CASRGTSGEYEQYF.